Listed below are T cell receptor beta chains from one sample, sequenced in a study of blood T cell repertoires in COVID-19. Sequencing was performed with immunoSEQ multiplex PCR; in TCRdb, only in-frame clones are kept and a portion is missing. Among approximately 46,000 clones listed, about 84% were seen once. The source material was peripheral blood. These receptors were obtained from a human donor in a cohort sampled during active COVID-19. Each CDR3 is given with its conserved first and last residue. A D gene is named only where the DNA matches it firmly. The size field is filled for only some rows; it gives once, few, many or a size class.

J,V,size,D,DNA,CDR3
TRBJ2-5,TRBV6-5,NA,NA,TGTGCCAGCAGTTACGTCAGGGAAAGTCAAGAGACCCAGTACTTC,CASSYVRESQETQYF
TRBJ1-4,TRBV10-3,NA,NA,TGTGCCATCAGTGAACAGGGAACTAATGAAAAACTGTTTTTT,CAISEQGTNEKLFF
TRBJ1-5,TRBV6-1,NA,TRBD1,TGTGCCAGCAGTGAAAACAGGGGGTACAATCAGCCCCAGCATTTT,CASSENRGYNQPQHF
TRBJ1-1,TRBV5-1,NA,NA,TGCGCCAGCAGCTCTCCGGACAGAAACACTGAAGCTTTCTTT,CASSSPDRNTEAFF
TRBJ1-2,TRBV12-3/TRBV12-4,NA,TRBD1,TGTGCCAGCAGTAGACAGGGGGGGAATGGCTACACCTTC,CASSRQGGNGYTF
TRBJ2-3,TRBV6-5,few,TRBD2,TGTGCCAGCAGAGGGGGACTAGCGGGCACAGATACGCAGTATTTT,CASRGGLAGTDTQYF
TRBJ2-3,TRBV12-3/TRBV12-4,NA,NA,TGTGCCAGCCGGCGGGGCACAGATACGCAGTATTTT,CASRRGTDTQYF
TRBJ2-1,TRBV30,NA,TRBD2,TGTGCCTTCTTGCTAGCGGGGGGTCTTAGTGAGCAGTTCTTC,CAFLLAGGLSEQFF
TRBJ2-7,TRBV2,NA,TRBD2,TGTGCCAGCAGCACTAGCGGGAGTAATTACGAGCAGTACTTC,CASSTSGSNYEQYF
TRBJ2-3,TRBV4-1,NA,TRBD2,TGCGCCAGCAGCCGTTCCGGGACTAGCCCAGTCTCTAGCACAGATACGCAGTATTTT,CASSRSGTSPVSSTDTQYF
TRBJ2-1,TRBV30,NA,NA,TGTGCCTGGAGCCAACCGAGGGCCTCCTACAATGAGCAGTTCTTC,CAWSQPRASYNEQFF
TRBJ2-3,TRBV28,NA,NA,TGTGCCAGCAGGTCCAGGGGTGGGCCAGATACGCAGTATTTT,CASRSRGGPDTQYF
TRBJ1-2,TRBV15,few,NA,TGTGCCACCAGCAGAGGGGAGGGCAGCTATGGCTACACCTTC,CATSRGEGSYGYTF
TRBJ1-4,TRBV7-8,once,NA,TGTGCCAGCGTCGAAAGGGGGAGGGAAAATGAAAAACTGTTTTTT,CASVERGRENEKLFF
TRBJ2-3,TRBV12-3/TRBV12-4,NA,NA,TGTGCCAGCAGCCTCACAGATACGCAGTATTTT,CASSLTDTQYF
TRBJ1-2,TRBV7-2,NA,TRBD1,TGTGCCAGCAGCGCCCCGGGACAGGGGTTCTATGGCTACACCTTC,CASSAPGQGFYGYTF
TRBJ2-7,TRBV7-9,NA,NA,TGTGCCAGCAGCTCTACAGGGCGCGAGCAGTACTTC,CASSSTGREQYF
TRBJ2-7,TRBV5-1,NA,TRBD2,TGCGCCAGCGGAACCGGGACTAGCAACCACGAGCAGTACTTC,CASGTGTSNHEQYF
TRBJ2-5,TRBV7-7,NA,TRBD2,TGTGCCAGCAGCTTAGGAGCTAGCGGGAGAGGGCAAGAGACCCAGTACTTC,CASSLGASGRGQETQYF
TRBJ1-1,TRBV4-3,NA,NA,TGCGCCAGCAGCCAAGACTTGGACTCCCTCTACCCCATGAACACTGAAGCTTTCTTT,CASSQDLDSLYPMNTEAFF
TRBJ1-2,TRBV7-2,NA,TRBD1,TGTGCCAGCACCGTCGACAGGGGGTATGGCTACACCTTC,CASTVDRGYGYTF
TRBJ1-1,TRBV5-8,NA,TRBD1,TGTGCCAGCAGCTTCTCTACAGGGGAGACTGAAGCTTTCTTT,CASSFSTGETEAFF
TRBJ2-3,TRBV29-1,NA,NA,TGCAGCTTCGCCCAGGGGAGCACAGATACGCAGTATTTT,CSFAQGSTDTQYF
TRBJ1-4,TRBV7-9,NA,NA,TGTGCCAGCAGCTTAGTGCGGGGGACTAATGAAAAACTGTTTTTT,CASSLVRGTNEKLFF
TRBJ1-3,TRBV5-1,NA,NA,TGCGCCAGCAGCTTGGCCGGGCGGGGGATGACTGGAAACACCATATATTTT,CASSLAGRGMTGNTIYF
TRBJ2-4,TRBV5-4,NA,TRBD1,TGTGCCAGCAGCCTACAGGGGGGAAACATTCAGTACTTC,CASSLQGGNIQYF
TRBJ2-3,TRBV5-8,NA,NA,TGTGCCAGCAGCTCCATACAGGGCAGCACAGATACGCAGTATTTT,CASSSIQGSTDTQYF
TRBJ2-1,TRBV6-5,NA,NA,TGTGCCAGCACCCAGTGGGAGAACTCCTACAATGAGCAGTTCTTC,CASTQWENSYNEQFF
TRBJ2-5,TRBV11-2,once,NA,TGTGCCAGCAGCTTATACGCTAACCCAAAGACCCAGTACTTC,CASSLYANPKTQYF
TRBJ2-1,TRBV10-2,NA,TRBD2,TGCGCCACAGGGGGGCGGGGGGGCGACAATGAGCAGTTCTTC,CATGGRGGDNEQFF
TRBJ2-1,TRBV7-8,NA,NA,TGTGCCAGCAGCGTAGATAGGGGGTCCTACAATGAGCAGTTCTTC,CASSVDRGSYNEQFF
TRBJ2-2,TRBV24-1,NA,NA,TGTGCCACCAGTGATGCTCGCCAGGGTGGTGTGGCCGGGGAGCTGTTTTTT,CATSDARQGGVAGELFF
TRBJ1-1,TRBV18,few,NA,TGTGCCAGCTCACCAACCTCTCCAGGGAACACTGAAGCTTTCTTT,CASSPTSPGNTEAFF
TRBJ2-3,TRBV20-1,NA,TRBD1,TGCAGTGCTAGTAGAACAGGGGGCTACACAGATACGCAGTATTTT,CSASRTGGYTDTQYF
TRBJ2-5,TRBV9,NA,TRBD2,TGTGCCAGCAGCGTAGCTCCGGGGGGGGAAGAGACCCAGTACTTC,CASSVAPGGEETQYF